Listed below are T cell receptor beta chains from one sample, sequenced in a study of control samples from healthy donors and cancer patients. Only in-frame clones appear in the TCRdb table, and some are missing; sequencing was by immunoSEQ multiplex PCR. The sample holds some 150,000 clones, about 95% seen once. Sequenced material: PBMCs. These receptors all stem from a man in his 60s with colorectal cancer. Both conserved end residues are part of each CDR3. The D gene is left open where the match is weak. Size is omitted from some rows. Given values are once, few, many or a class for expanded clones.

v_call: TRBV7-9; d_call: -; clone_size: -; j_call: TRBJ2-1; cdr3_aa: CASSLESRNEQFF; cdr3_nt: TGTGCCAGCAGCTTGGAGTCGCGGAATGAGCAGTTCTTC
v_call: TRBV21-1; d_call: -; clone_size: -; j_call: TRBJ2-5; cdr3_aa: CAAPDGKETQYF; cdr3_nt: TGTGCTGCCCCCGACGGCAAAGAGACCCAGTACTTC
v_call: TRBV30; d_call: TRBD1; clone_size: -; j_call: TRBJ1-3; cdr3_aa: CAWTGGGNTIYF; cdr3_nt: TGTGCCTGGACAGGGGGAGGAAACACCATATATTTT
v_call: TRBV6-5; d_call: -; clone_size: -; j_call: TRBJ2-7; cdr3_aa: CASGGSAYEQYF; cdr3_nt: TGTGCCAGCGGGGGGAGCGCCTACGAGCAGTACTTC
v_call: TRBV7-9; d_call: -; clone_size: -; j_call: TRBJ2-2; cdr3_aa: CASSLRDSGFGELFF; cdr3_nt: TGTGCCAGCAGCTTACGTGACTCTGGATTCGGGGAGCTGTTTTTT
v_call: TRBV24-1; d_call: -; clone_size: -; j_call: TRBJ1-5; cdr3_aa: CATSLKGGQPQHF; cdr3_nt: TGTGCCACCAGTCTCAAAGGAGGCCAGCCCCAGCATTTT
v_call: TRBV24-1; d_call: TRBD1; clone_size: once; j_call: TRBJ1-2; cdr3_aa: CATGPNPGTGNYGYTF; cdr3_nt: TGTGCCACCGGGCCTAACCCCGGGACAGGGAACTATGGCTACACCTTC
v_call: TRBV11-2; d_call: -; clone_size: once; j_call: TRBJ1-4; cdr3_aa: CASSFRNEKLFF; cdr3_nt: TGTGCCAGCAGCTTTCGTAATGAAAAACTGTTTTTT
v_call: TRBV19; d_call: -; clone_size: few; j_call: TRBJ1-2; cdr3_aa: CASSSPLSGLYGYTF; cdr3_nt: TGTGCCAGTAGTTCCCCACTATCGGGGTTATATGGCTACACCTTC
v_call: TRBV5-1; d_call: -; clone_size: -; j_call: TRBJ2-1; cdr3_aa: CASSLGSGANEQFF; cdr3_nt: TGCGCCAGCAGCTTGGGATCAGGGGCCAATGAGCAGTTCTTC
v_call: TRBV30; d_call: TRBD1; clone_size: -; j_call: TRBJ1-5; cdr3_aa: CAWSSGTAVFSNQPQHF; cdr3_nt: TGTGCCTGGAGTTCCGGGACAGCTGTCTTTAGCAATCAGCCCCAGCATTTT
v_call: TRBV12-3/TRBV12-4; d_call: -; clone_size: -; j_call: TRBJ1-2; cdr3_aa: CASSFEVNYGYTF; cdr3_nt: TGTGCCAGCAGTTTTGAGGTTAACTATGGCTACACCTTC
v_call: TRBV6-1; d_call: -; clone_size: -; j_call: TRBJ1-3; cdr3_aa: CASSEGRSLSGNTIYF; cdr3_nt: TGTGCCAGCAGTGAGGGCCGGAGTCTCTCTGGAAACACCATATATTTT
v_call: TRBV28; d_call: -; clone_size: -; j_call: TRBJ2-5; cdr3_aa: CASSIGTLNQETQYF; cdr3_nt: TGTGCCAGCAGCATCGGGACTCTCAACCAAGAGACCCAGTACTTC
v_call: TRBV6-5; d_call: -; clone_size: once; j_call: TRBJ1-3; cdr3_aa: CASSYGDSGNTIYF; cdr3_nt: TGTGCCAGCAGTTACGGAGACTCTGGAAACACCATATATTTT
v_call: TRBV27; d_call: TRBD2; clone_size: -; j_call: TRBJ2-5; cdr3_aa: CASSPGTSGGAWETQYF; cdr3_nt: TGTGCCAGCAGTCCCGGGACTAGCGGGGGGGCCTGGGAGACCCAGTACTTC
v_call: TRBV9; d_call: TRBD1; clone_size: -; j_call: TRBJ2-2; cdr3_aa: CASSPGRGLGTGELFF; cdr3_nt: TGTGCCAGCAGCCCTGGTAGGGGGCTTGGGACCGGGGAGCTGTTTTTT
v_call: TRBV28; d_call: -; clone_size: -; j_call: TRBJ1-1; cdr3_aa: CASSPRGRGRMNTEAFF; cdr3_nt: TGTGCCAGCAGTCCAAGGGGCAGGGGTAGGATGAACACTGAAGCTTTCTTT
v_call: TRBV25-1; d_call: TRBD1; clone_size: -; j_call: TRBJ2-5; cdr3_aa: CASSESPGTGWGETQYF; cdr3_nt: TGTGCCAGCAGTGAATCCCCCGGGACAGGGTGGGGGGAGACCCAGTACTTC
v_call: TRBV6-5; d_call: -; clone_size: -; j_call: TRBJ1-1; cdr3_aa: CASTRQEGWPEAFF; cdr3_nt: TGTGCCAGCACCCGACAAGAGGGATGGCCTGAAGCTTTCTTT
v_call: TRBV28; d_call: TRBD1; clone_size: -; j_call: TRBJ1-2; cdr3_aa: CASSSGQGAFRGGYTF; cdr3_nt: TGTGCCAGCAGCTCCGGACAGGGGGCGTTCAGGGGCGGCTACACCTTC
v_call: TRBV7-9; d_call: -; clone_size: -; j_call: TRBJ1-1; cdr3_aa: CASSPPVNTEAFF; cdr3_nt: TGTGCCAGCAGCCCCCCGGTGAACACTGAAGCTTTCTTT
v_call: TRBV4-3; d_call: -; clone_size: -; j_call: TRBJ2-7; cdr3_aa: CASSQEIFKMGGLGGSYEQYF; cdr3_nt: TGCGCCAGCAGCCAAGAAATTTTCAAAATGGGCGGGCTGGGGGGTTCCTACGAGCAGTACTTC
v_call: TRBV27; d_call: TRBD2; clone_size: -; j_call: TRBJ2-5; cdr3_aa: CASSPLAGGQETQYF; cdr3_nt: TGTGCCAGCAGTCCGTTAGCGGGGGGGCAAGAGACCCAGTACTTC
v_call: TRBV11-2; d_call: -; clone_size: -; j_call: TRBJ2-7; cdr3_aa: CASSPSRTLSYEQYF; cdr3_nt: TGTGCCAGCAGCCCCTCGCGGACCCTCTCCTACGAGCAGTACTTC
v_call: TRBV6-5; d_call: -; clone_size: -; j_call: TRBJ2-3; cdr3_aa: CASSYSGGGQGDTQYF; cdr3_nt: TGTGCCAGCAGTTACTCGGGGGGGGGCCAAGGAGATACGCAGTATTTT
v_call: TRBV28; d_call: -; clone_size: -; j_call: TRBJ1-1; cdr3_aa: CASSPPGEGSGAEAFF; cdr3_nt: TGTGCCAGCAGTCCCCCGGGGGAGGGCTCCGGGGCTGAAGCTTTCTTT
v_call: TRBV20-1; d_call: -; clone_size: -; j_call: TRBJ1-6; cdr3_aa: CSASTGTYNSPLHF; cdr3_nt: TGCAGTGCTAGTACGGGTACCTATAATTCACCCCTCCACTTT
v_call: TRBV27; d_call: -; clone_size: -; j_call: TRBJ1-4; cdr3_aa: CASSLPGREKLFF; cdr3_nt: TGTGCCAGCAGCCTTCCAGGGAGAGAAAAACTGTTTTTT
v_call: TRBV10-3; d_call: TRBD1; clone_size: -; j_call: TRBJ1-4; cdr3_aa: CAISGTGGGSNEKLFF; cdr3_nt: TGTGCCATCAGTGGTACCGGAGGGGGCTCTAATGAAAAACTGTTTTTT
v_call: TRBV7-9; d_call: -; clone_size: -; j_call: TRBJ2-7; cdr3_aa: CASSNRELYEQYF; cdr3_nt: TGTGCCAGCAGCAACAGGGAATTGTACGAGCAGTACTTC
v_call: TRBV3-1/TRBV3-2; d_call: -; clone_size: -; j_call: TRBJ2-7; cdr3_aa: CASSQDNGAYEQYF; cdr3_nt: TGTGCCAGCAGCCAAGATAACGGAGCCTACGAGCAGTACTTC
v_call: TRBV7-9; d_call: -; clone_size: -; j_call: TRBJ2-3; cdr3_aa: CASSRQGLSTDTQYF; cdr3_nt: TGTGCCAGCAGCCGCCAGGGGTTGTCCACAGATACGCAGTATTTT
v_call: TRBV7-2; d_call: TRBD2; clone_size: -; j_call: TRBJ2-1; cdr3_aa: CASKTSGTYNEQFF; cdr3_nt: TGTGCCAGCAAGACTAGCGGGACCTACAATGAGCAGTTCTTC
v_call: TRBV27; d_call: TRBD2; clone_size: -; j_call: TRBJ2-7; cdr3_aa: CASSARGGLYEQYF; cdr3_nt: TGTGCCAGCAGTGCGCGGGGGGGACTCTACGAGCAGTACTTC
v_call: TRBV25-1; d_call: -; clone_size: -; j_call: TRBJ1-1; cdr3_aa: CASSSLGVNTEAFF; cdr3_nt: TGTGCCAGCAGTTCCCTCGGGGTTAACACTGAAGCTTTCTTT
v_call: TRBV5-6; d_call: -; clone_size: -; j_call: TRBJ2-3; cdr3_aa: CASSLAGADTQYF; cdr3_nt: TGTGCCAGCAGCTTGGCAGGGGCAGATACGCAGTATTTT
v_call: TRBV9; d_call: TRBD1; clone_size: -; j_call: TRBJ1-4; cdr3_aa: CASSVGGTEGEKLFF; cdr3_nt: TGTGCCAGCAGCGTAGGTGGGACAGAAGGTGAAAAACTGTTTTTT
v_call: TRBV7-9; d_call: TRBD1; clone_size: -; j_call: TRBJ1-5; cdr3_aa: CASSLSYDRVESNQPQHF; cdr3_nt: TGTGCCAGCAGCTTAAGTTATGACAGGGTTGAGAGCAATCAGCCCCAGCATTTT
v_call: TRBV6-5; d_call: TRBD1; clone_size: -; j_call: TRBJ2-1; cdr3_aa: CASSPGQEHNEQFF; cdr3_nt: TGTGCCAGCAGCCCGGGACAGGAGCACAATGAGCAGTTCTTC
v_call: TRBV19; d_call: -; clone_size: -; j_call: TRBJ1-5; cdr3_aa: CASSPTGLSNQPQHF; cdr3_nt: TGTGCCAGTAGTCCAACGGGCCTTAGCAATCAGCCCCAGCATTTT
v_call: TRBV19; d_call: TRBD1; clone_size: -; j_call: TRBJ1-6; cdr3_aa: CASSSRGQGASSPLHF; cdr3_nt: TGTGCCAGTAGTTCACGAGGACAGGGGGCGAGTTCACCCCTCCACTTT
v_call: TRBV15; d_call: TRBD1; clone_size: -; j_call: TRBJ2-5; cdr3_aa: CATSPPGQDFETQYF; cdr3_nt: TGTGCCACCAGCCCACCGGGACAGGATTTCGAGACCCAGTACTTC
v_call: TRBV2; d_call: -; clone_size: -; j_call: TRBJ1-3; cdr3_aa: CASSPQVAGNTIYF; cdr3_nt: TGTGCCAGCAGCCCTCAGGTAGCTGGAAACACCATATATTTT
v_call: TRBV11-2; d_call: -; clone_size: -; j_call: TRBJ2-2; cdr3_aa: CASSLWEAGELFF; cdr3_nt: TGTGCCAGCAGCTTATGGGAGGCCGGGGAGCTGTTTTTT
v_call: TRBV15; d_call: -; clone_size: -; j_call: TRBJ2-7; cdr3_aa: CATSREGTLAGYEQYF; cdr3_nt: TGTGCCACCAGCAGAGAAGGGACACTTGCGGGCTACGAGCAGTACTTC
v_call: TRBV6-6; d_call: TRBD1; clone_size: -; j_call: TRBJ1-4; cdr3_aa: CASSQNIDRGLNNEKLFF; cdr3_nt: TGTGCCAGCAGTCAGAATATTGACAGGGGGCTCAATAATGAAAAACTGTTTTTT
v_call: TRBV6-6; d_call: TRBD1; clone_size: once; j_call: TRBJ1-2; cdr3_aa: CASSSGQGYGYTF; cdr3_nt: TGTGCCAGCAGTTCGGGACAGGGCTATGGCTACACCTTC
v_call: TRBV23-1; d_call: TRBD1; clone_size: -; j_call: TRBJ1-2; cdr3_aa: CASRDRTGGSRRGFYGYTF; cdr3_nt: TGCGCCAGCAGAGACAGGACAGGGGGCTCGCGAAGGGGTTTCTATGGCTACACCTTC
v_call: TRBV4-1; d_call: -; clone_size: -; j_call: TRBJ2-7; cdr3_aa: CASSQERVRSEQYF; cdr3_nt: TGCGCCAGCAGCCAAGAACGGGTGAGAAGCGAGCAGTACTTC
v_call: TRBV6-2/TRBV6-3; d_call: -; clone_size: -; j_call: TRBJ1-2; cdr3_aa: CASSYSGGNYGYTF; cdr3_nt: TGTGCCAGCAGTTACTCCGGGGGGAACTATGGCTACACCTTC
v_call: TRBV5-4; d_call: -; clone_size: -; j_call: TRBJ1-6; cdr3_aa: CASSLMGVSSPLHF; cdr3_nt: TGTGCCAGCAGCTTGATGGGGGTAAGTTCACCCCTCCACTTT
v_call: TRBV29-1; d_call: -; clone_size: -; j_call: TRBJ2-7; cdr3_aa: CSVGAGINEQYF; cdr3_nt: TGCAGCGTTGGGGCAGGAATAAACGAGCAGTACTTC
v_call: TRBV6-6; d_call: -; clone_size: -; j_call: TRBJ2-1; cdr3_aa: CASRGAGTYNEQFF; cdr3_nt: TGTGCCAGCAGGGGCGCCGGGACGTACAATGAGCAGTTCTTC